This T cell receptor (beta chain) was sequenced during a study of regulatory T cells in long-lasting Graves disease. Regarding the study as a whole: In persistent patients, shared public clonotypes (roughly 2,700) outnumbered those in new patients (nearly 1,000). For persistent Graves' patients, TCR diversity was lower than for newly diagnosed ones.

This clonotype was seen many times. As yet, its antigen is unknown. The sample's time point: persistent/refractory GD, antithyroid drugs over 5 years with positive TRAb. RNA from PBMCs was the source of the TCR library. Under American Thyroid Association guidelines, Graves' disease was diagnosed. This CDR3 is 15 amino acids long. V dropped 6 bases and J dropped 4; count of bases not matched to a gene: 9. Germline V gene data show CDR1 as MNHEY and CDR2 as SMNVEV (reference sequence). The TCR beta library used iRepertoire HTBI primers with Arm-PCR amplification of CDR3. One entry per CDR3 protein, called by TCRdb with MiXCR from the multiplex PCR reads. The data show some 370,000 distinct CDR3 sequences, roughly 25% seen once.

This specimen was peripheral blood mononuclear cells (PBMCs), taken when the disease was refractory, from a patient treated with antithyroid drugs. This chain links TRBV27 with TRBJ2-5; 9 nucleotides align to TRBD2. This TCR was sampled from a woman aged 40 to 50 with Graves disease. Here the CDR3 reads CASSWSSGSGETQYF. The CDR3 DNA reads TGTGCCAGCAGCTGGAGTAGCGGGAGCGGAGAGACCCAGTACTTC.